Following are 9 T cell receptor beta chains from one sample sequenced in a study of T cells expressing NK-cell markers. For each CDR3 protein, TCRdb gives one entry from its re-call of the 5' RACE reads, without DNA. The sample table includes 200,000 to 300,000 distinct CDR3 sequences. The sequenced material came from blood T cells: a sorted CD56 or NKG2C T cell subset, CD4+ or CD8+ T cells, or bulk PBMC T cells (not recorded which). These receptors were taken from a young man in good health.

The chain carries TRBV12-3 or TRBV12-4 and TRBJ2-1; absent DNA, TCRdb's TRBD1 call cannot be checked. This CDR3 contains 14 residues. The CDR3 protein is CASSPLGEGAEQFF.

The chain recombines TRBV3-1 with TRBJ2-4; with no DNA, the TCRdb D assignment of TRBD2 cannot be verified. The germline CDR1 and CDR2 sequences are LGHDT and YNNKEL (reference sequence). The CDR3 loop spans 15 amino acids. CDR3 protein: CASSHGTADKNIQYF.

This chain links TRBV5-1 with TRBJ2-1. Germline-derived CDR1 and CDR2 are SGHRS and YFSETQ. This CDR3 contains 14 residues. CDR3 in amino acids: CASSPRDSYNEQFF.

The chain has TRBV20-1 and TRBJ1-2. The CDR3 length is 12 residues. Germline V gives CDR1 DFQATT, CDR2 SNEGSKA (reference sequence). CDR3 in amino acids: CSGTDDNYGYTF.

The chain is built from TRBV24-1 and TRBJ2-1; the TCRdb call, TRBD2, lacks DNA for checking. Germline V CDR1 and CDR2: KGHDR, SFDVKD. The CDR3 length is 16 residues. CDR3 loop: CATSGGAAGAYNEQFF.

The chain is built from TRBV6-2 or TRBV6-3 and TRBJ2-1; there is no DNA to check the TCRdb D call of TRBD1. Germline V CDR1 and CDR2: MNHEY, SVGEGT. The CDR3 has 16 residues. CDR3: CASSYSGGSSYNEQFF.

The J gene is TRBJ1-6, the V gene TRBV23-1; without DNA, the TCRdb call of TRBD1 cannot be checked. TRBV23-1 is an ORF, and what it does is uncertain. CDR3 length equals 16 residues. The CDR3 protein is CASSQSCQGLDSPLHF.

The V call is TRBV9, the J call TRBJ2-3; the TRBD2 assignment by TCRdb is unverifiable without DNA. Looked up from germline, CDR1 is SGDLS and CDR2 is YYNGEE. This CDR3 region has 15 residues. The CDR3: CASSVGPLEADTQYF.

The chain carries TRBV20-1 and TRBJ2-1; TCRdb lists TRBD2, though no DNA is available to test this call. Germline assignment: CDR1 DFQATT and CDR2 SNEGSKA (reference sequence). This CDR3 is 18 amino acids long. CDR3 amino acids: CSARDLRRGSGYYNEQFF.